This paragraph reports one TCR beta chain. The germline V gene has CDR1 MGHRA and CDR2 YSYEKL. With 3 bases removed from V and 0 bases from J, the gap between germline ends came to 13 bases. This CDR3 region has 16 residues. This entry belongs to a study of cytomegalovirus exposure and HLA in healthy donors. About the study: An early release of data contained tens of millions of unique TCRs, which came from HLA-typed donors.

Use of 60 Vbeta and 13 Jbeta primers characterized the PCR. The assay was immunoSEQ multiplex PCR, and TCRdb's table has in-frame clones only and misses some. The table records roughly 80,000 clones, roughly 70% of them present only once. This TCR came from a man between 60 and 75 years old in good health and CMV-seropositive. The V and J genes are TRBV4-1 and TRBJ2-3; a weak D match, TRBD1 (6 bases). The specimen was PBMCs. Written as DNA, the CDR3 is TGCGCCAGCAGCCATCCCGGACAGATTAGCACAGATACGCAGTATTTT. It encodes CASSHPGQISTDTQYF.